This T cell receptor (beta chain) was sequenced during a study of T cells after yellow fever vaccination (dated by TCRdb to 2018 to 2020). General notes on the study: The SMART-Seq v4 Ultra Low Input RNA kit was used to prepare libraries from fractions with low cell numbers. To follow T-cell clones before and after primary and booster YFV17D yellow fever vaccination, bulk TCR alpha and beta repertoires were sequenced over time. The cohort comprised two healthy male donors, one aged 18 to 29 and one aged 30 to 40 years. Blood was drawn at multiple timepoints before and after primary and secondary immunization, with bulk PBMC replicates and cell subsets isolated.

TCR cDNA was made using 5'RACE template switching, a step that added a universal primer site and unique molecular identifiers. Priming of cDNA synthesis was performed from both the TCR alpha and TCR beta constant segments. Libraries were amplified in two PCR steps, with sample barcodes and sequencing adapters added in the second step. Libraries were sequenced on Illumina HiSeq 2500 (2x100 bp) or NovaSeq (2x150 bp). The paper's processing steps were these. Demultiplexing of reads and collapsing into UMI consensus sequences were performed with MIGEC, and V(D)J alignment was carried out with MiXCR. Vaccine-responding clonotypes were identified with edgeR using replicate PBMC samples, with FDR below 0.01 and a log2 fold change above 5 up to day 15 being required. Each bulk clonotype received a CD4 or CD8 identity based on whether the sequenced CD4 or CD8 repertoire contained that clonotype at higher abundance. TCRdb redid the processing of the public reads, applying fastp at Q25 and MiXCR, and retained in-frame beta chains. One record per CDR3 amino acid sequence lists the most common genes and DNA. These V and J calls originate from TCRdb's pipeline instead of the authors' own analysis. The sample includes 610,000 or so distinct CDR3 sequences, with roughly an eighth observed a single time. The leading ten clones occupy under 15% of the sample.

With regard to this clonotype: The antigen this receptor binds is unknown. It has no much larger one-base neighbor in the sample; base qualities were not kept.

The germline V gene (reference sequence) sets CDR1 to LNHDA and CDR2 to SQIVND. Trimming takes 4 bases from V and 8 bases from J, and the germline ends sit 18 bases apart. The CDR3 numbers 15 residues from cysteine through phenylalanine. Just CDR3 DNA is preserved here, 45 bases in frame from base 1. Per the publication, the treatment or condition label means: live attenuated yellow fever vaccine strain. Two biological replicates of bulk PBMCs were collected at each blood-draw timepoint. PBMCs were isolated from peripheral blood using a standard Ficoll-Paque protocol. TriZol was used to extract RNA from bulk PBMCs, CD4 and CD8 fractions, and dextramer-positive and dextramer-negative fractions. General study outcomes and caveats: Most clones expanded after primary vaccination were re-detected after the booster (just under 97% of CD4 and 88% of CD8), suggesting broad memory maintenance. The secondary T-cell response was found to be weaker but faster than the primary response, with a peak reached on day 5 rather than on day 15. A small share of clonotypes was detected in both CD4 and CD8 compartments, with the overlap likely arising from convergent recombination. Because abundant contaminating clonotypes from the bulk population could be contained in FACS-sorted repertoires, computational filtering was required. Because the study included only a couple of donors, the extent to which the findings can be generalized is limited.

The sequence was obtained from a man aged 30 to 45 who received the YFV17D yellow fever vaccine. The sequenced sample was PBMCs, obtained on the day of the yellow fever booster vaccination. This chain is built from TRBV19 and TRBJ2-1; the D segment cannot be called with confidence. CDR3 sequence: CASSSGLVLFHEQFF. The DNA is TGTGCCAGTAGTAGTGGGCTAGTACTGTTTCATGAGCAGTTCTTC.